This T cell receptor (beta chain) is drawn from a study of vaccination and CD4 T cells after COVID-19. An Oncomine TCR Beta short-read assay was used to sequence the DNA from cultured CD4+ T cells. TCRdb processed the PCR reads anew with MiXCR; each CDR3 protein has one entry. The sample contains some 9,000 distinct CDR3 sequences, 73% of which appear only once. The treatment is: approximately nine-day PBMC culture with coronavirus spike peptide pools or control peptides (ViraFEST assay). A remark on this clonotype: Antigen: not known.

The CDR3 sequence is 14 residues long. The germline CDR1 and CDR2 sequences are MNHNS and SASEGT. Germline trimming cut 6 bases from V and 4 bases from J; bases unmatched to any gene: 7. This clonotype was obtained from a human donor who had recovered from COVID-19. The sequenced sample consisted of CD4+ T cells from blood, cultured in vitro. The chain employs TRBV6-1 and TRBJ2-5; 8 positions match TRBD2. The CDR3 sequence: CASRQAGEGETQYF. As DNA, the CDR3 is TGTGCCAGCAGGCAAGCGGGGGAGGGAGAGACCCAGTACTTC.